One and the same sample provided the 7 T cell receptor beta chains below, sequenced in a study of T cell changes during pregnancy in multiple sclerosis. Clones were read by immunoSEQ multiplex PCR, and TCRdb kept only the in-frame ones, dropping some. The sample yields around 110,000 clones, less than 95% seen once. Material: peripheral blood, obtained in the third trimester of pregnancy. These receptors were obtained from a female donor in good health, enrolled as a control in a pregnancy study.

The chain has TRBV5-1 and TRBJ2-3; 10 positions match TRBD2. With 1 base clipped from V and 2 bases from J, the junction kept 4 bases outside the gene matches. Looked up from germline, CDR1 is SGHRS and CDR2 is YFSETQ. The CDR3 extends over 16 amino acids. CDR3 coding DNA: TGCGCCAGCAGCTTGACTAGCGGGGCAAACACAGATACGCAGTATTTT. It yields the protein CASSLTSGANTDTQYF.

The chain employs TRBV7-9 and TRBJ1-2; D not resolved. Per germline, CDR1 SEHNR and CDR2 FQNEAQ (reference sequence). This CDR3 is 13 amino acids long. Trimming removed 6 bases at V and 7 bases at J, with 15 bases between. In DNA form, the CDR3 reads TGTGCCAGCAGTGGAAGTGCGGGGATTGGCTACACCTTC. It is translated as CASSGSAGIGYTF.

The J gene is TRBJ2-7, the V gene TRBV6-1, with 8 nucleotides matching TRBD1. This CDR3 is built from 15 residues. The junction had 6 bases not matched to a gene; V was cut back by 3 bases and J by 2 bases. Germline CDR1 MNHNS, CDR2 SASEGT. This CDR3 is CASSDPGQVTYEQYF. CDR3 DNA: TGTGCCAGCAGTGATCCGGGACAGGTTACCTACGAGCAGTACTTC.

This chain connects TRBV6-6 to TRBJ1-4, with 9 bases matching TRBD1. The CDR3 is made up of 15 amino acids. Looked up from germline, CDR1 is MNHNY and CDR2 is SVGAGI (reference sequence). Losses at the gene ends were 3 bases for V and 3 bases for J; bases not matched to a gene: 2. CDR3 bases: TGTGCCAGCAGTTATAGACAGGGGGCTAATGAAAAACTGTTTTTT. Translated, it gives CASSYRQGANEKLFF.

The chain couples TRBV9 to TRBJ1-2, with D uncertain. V shed 3 bases and J shed 0 bases, with 6 bases lying between them. Germline CDR1 SGDLS, CDR2 YYNGEE. The CDR3 consists of 13 residues. The CDR3 here is CASSGPANYGYTF. CDR3 nucleotides: TGTGCCAGCAGCGGCCCAGCTAACTATGGCTACACCTTC.

The chain is built from TRBV19 and TRBJ1-1; TRBD1 aligns across 11 bases. J gave up 0 bases and V 4 bases, and 4 bases lay outside the gene matches. The CDR3 has 16 residues. Germline CDR1 and CDR2: LNHDA and SQIVND (reference sequence). As DNA, the CDR3 is TGTGCCAGTAGTACCGGGACAGGGGGGCTGAACACTGAAGCTTTCTTT. Residues: CASSTGTGGLNTEAFF.

This chain uses TRBV12-5 with TRBJ1-1; 10 nucleotides align to TRBD1. J lost 4 bases, V lost 6 bases, and 8 bases had no gene match. Germline CDR1 and CDR2: LGHNT and FRNRAP. This CDR3 is built from 15 residues. CDR3 bases: TGTGCTAGTGGCTCAGGACAGGGGGAGGTCACTGAAGCTTTCTTT. It encodes CASGSGQGEVTEAFF.